This T cell receptor beta chain was documented in a study of blood T cell repertoires in COVID-19. Turning to the study itself: Samples taken during acute and convalescent COVID-19 were collected in the United States, Italy and Spain. PBMCs, B-cell-depleted T cells, or T cells provided the cDNA or gDNA that made up the material.

The authors' processing: Amplification from reference gene primers served as the basis for estimated nucleated cell counts. Assay: immunoSEQ multiplex PCR; the TCRdb copy retains only in-frame clones and omits some. D and trimming come from the DNA, and the V and J calls and clone size come from that table. The data hold 250,000 to 300,000 clones, with about 89% observed a single time. The sequence came from a woman aged 40 to 50 who had recovered from COVID-19. Sequences were obtained from peripheral blood.

CDR3 region: CAWSVQGRETQYF. Here the CDR3 DNA reads TGTGCCTGGAGTGTACAGGGTAGAGAGACCCAGTACTTC. The V call is TRBV30, the J call TRBJ2-5, with a possible D match to TRBD1 (6 bases). Looked up from germline, CDR1 is GTSNPN and CDR2 is SVGIG (reference sequence). V was trimmed by 0 bases and J by 4 bases, leaving 9 bases between them. The CDR3 consists of 13 residues.